This T cell receptor beta chain is drawn from a study of CXCR3-negative and CXCR3-positive naive CD8 T cells. cDNA libraries for TRB were generated by 5' RACE incorporating UMI labels. TCRdb reprocessed the 5' RACE reads and reports one entry per CDR3 protein, with no DNA. This sample's table has approximately 70,000 distinct CDR3 sequences. Sequences were obtained from naive CXCR3- CD8+ T cells from blood. Subset noted: CD45RO-CCR7+CD27+CD95- naive CD8+ T cells lacking CXCR3 (TNR3-). This sequence was found in a human donor in good health. Some clones in this sample may be carry-over from other donors' samples.

The CDR3 protein is CASSFSGGYTGELFF. V is TRBV5-6 and J is TRBJ2-2; TCRdb proposes TRBD2, but this gene call is untestable without DNA. This CDR3 region has 15 residues. In germline, CDR1 is SGHDT, CDR2 YYEEEE. Supplemented by reference TRBV5-6 and TRBJ2-2, the full variable domain reads DAGVTQSPTHLIKTRGQQVTLRCSPKSGHDTVSWYQQALGQGPQFIFQYYEEEERQRGNFPDRFSGHQFPNYSSELNVNALLLGDSALYLCASSFSGGYTGELFFGEGSRLTVL.